This paragraph covers one T cell receptor beta chain sequence. The table lists this clonotype with a few counts. This clone's antigen is unknown. The input lacks base qualities; no much larger clone sits a single base away. Immediately after resection, surgical brain or tumor specimens were cryofrozen in liquid nitrogen, with peripheral blood cells collected concurrently. The data stem from a study of glioma-infiltrating T cells (dated by TCRdb to about 2016). Regarding the study in general: Low-grade gliomas were WHO grade II oligodendrogliomas or astrocytomas, and glioblastomas were WHO grade IV tumors sampled at initial rather than recurrent diagnosis. To measure divergence between tissue and blood T-cell populations, each tissue-infiltrating repertoire was compared with the peripheral blood repertoire of the same patient. The sequencing target for blood libraries was roughly 4- to 11-fold coverage of 900,000 to 1,000,000 peripheral T cells. TCR alpha- and beta-chain repertoires were sequenced from glioma tissue, non-neoplastic brain tissue and matched peripheral blood mononuclear cells. Glioma patients received dexamethasone for six or fewer days before surgery. Three low-grade glioma patients, several primary glioblastoma patients and three non-glioma patients contributing non-neoplastic brain tissue were included in the paired cohort. The paper as a whole reports these results and caveats: Tissue and blood shared very few CDR3 sequences, a result attributed to high CDR3 diversity and limited sampling. Patients with low tissue-blood divergence were marked by a signature set of shared blood CDR3 motifs, and that set was depleted in highly divergent patients. VJ-independent divergence between tissue and blood was below expectation in non-neoplastic patients but above expectation in all gliomas, especially low-grade gliomas. Small numbers underpinned the group comparisons: under ten glioblastoma patients, three low-grade glioma patients and three non-neoplastic patients.

The iRepertoire nested amplicon-rescue multiplex PCR (arm-PCR) platform was used to amplify TCR alpha and beta CDR3 regions from RNA. One-step reverse transcription and amplification used about 95-400 ng of tissue mRNA or PBMC total RNA as input. Following bead purification, Illumina adapters were added by a secondary multiplex PCR, and libraries between 200 and 400 bp were gel-purified. Libraries carried internal 6-nucleotide barcodes used for demultiplexing. Libraries were sequenced on an Illumina MiSeq with 2x220 or 2x250 nucleotide paired-end reads. In the source study's methods: Paired reads were merged using FLASH 1.2.11 and were aligned to the GRCh37 human genome using BWA-MEM, after which TRA and TRB reads were extracted. For V and J assignment, an IMGT-derived reference of cassette sequences and CDR3 motifs that included pseudogenes was used. Reads were translated in three frames, and productive CDR3s were defined as those with a C...FGXG motif and no stop codons. Unique combinations of V-J cassette pair and CDR3 amino acid sequence were defined as clonotypes. Reads were filtered by Hamming distance, with the threshold set by the sequence error rate of each sample in mapped regions. In-frame beta chains were kept once TCRdb had trimmed the public reads at Q25 with fastp and called clones with MiXCR. Rows are combined by CDR3 protein, so each entry shows the most common genes and DNA. TCRdb's processing, not the authors' own work, is the source of the V and J calls. The sample has approximately 400,000 distinct CDR3 sequences on record, around 45% of them singletons. The biggest ten clones account for approximately 12% of the sample.

From the germline V gene, CDR1 is SGHTA and CDR2 is FQGNSA. Including cysteine and phenylalanine, the CDR3 has 15 amino acids. Of all the DNA, just the CDR3 is kept, 45 bases in frame from base 1. Germline trimming amounts to 2 bases on V and 5 bases on J, with 8 as the count of junction bases outside the gene matches. The rearrangement combines TRBV7-2 with TRBJ2-7, and TRBD1 matches 8 of the central bases. The receptor's source is a human donor with low-grade glioma or glioblastoma, undergoing nonglioma brain surgery, or in good health (not recorded which). The source material was glioma tissue, nonneoplastic brain tissue, or PBMCs (not recorded which). The bases read TGTGCCAGCAGCTTATGGGGAGACAGGGGCGACGAGCAGTACTTC. Its protein reads: CASSLWGDRGDEQYF.